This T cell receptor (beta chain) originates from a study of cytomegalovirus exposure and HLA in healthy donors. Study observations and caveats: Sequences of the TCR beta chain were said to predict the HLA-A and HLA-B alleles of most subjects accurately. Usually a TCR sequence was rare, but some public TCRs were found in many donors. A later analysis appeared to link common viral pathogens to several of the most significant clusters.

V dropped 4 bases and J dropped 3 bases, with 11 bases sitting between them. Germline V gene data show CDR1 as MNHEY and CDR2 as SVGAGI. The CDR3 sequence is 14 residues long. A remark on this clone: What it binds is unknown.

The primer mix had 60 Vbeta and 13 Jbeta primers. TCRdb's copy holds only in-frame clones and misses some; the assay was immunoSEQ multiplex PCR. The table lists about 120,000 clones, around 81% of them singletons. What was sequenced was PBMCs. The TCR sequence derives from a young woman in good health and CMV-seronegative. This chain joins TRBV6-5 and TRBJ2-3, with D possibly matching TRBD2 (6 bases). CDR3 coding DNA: TGTGCCAGCAGTTCTCCACGGGGGACAGATACGCAGTATTTT. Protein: CASSSPRGTDTQYF.